The rows below give T cell receptor beta chains drawn from one sample of a study of T cell responses to AZD1222 COVID-19 vaccine. Using immunoSEQ multiplex PCR, the repertoire was profiled, and TCRdb retains in-frame clones only, with some absent. The profile shows 100,000 or so clones, 65% to 90% of them singletons. The sample in question was peripheral blood, obtained on day 0 of AZD1222 vaccination. The receptors were sampled from an adult in good health. The CDR3 runs from the conserved cysteine through the conserved F or W. A D gene is named only where the DNA matches it firmly. Clone size is given for some rows only: seen once, a few or many times, or a class if the clone is expanded.

>TRBD1|TRBV6-5|TRBJ2-7|NA
CASSSGQVSSYEQYF
TGTGCCAGCAGTTCCGGACAGGTTAGCTCCTACGAGCAGTACTTC
>NA|TRBV10-1|TRBJ1-4|NA
CASSPNLNEKLFF
TGCGCCAGCAGTCCCAACTTGAATGAAAAACTGTTTTTT
>NA|TRBV27|TRBJ1-6|NA
CASTPGGFYNSPLHF
TGTGCCAGCACCCCGGGGGGTTTCTATAATTCACCCCTCCACTTT
>NA|TRBV30|TRBJ1-5|NA
CAWSTLDSNNQPQHF
TGTGCCTGGAGTACCCTCGACTCGAATAATCAGCCCCAGCATTTT
>NA|TRBV29-1|TRBJ1-2|NA
CSVEFVNYGYTF
TGCAGCGTTGAATTTGTTAACTATGGCTACACCTTC
>NA|TRBV6-5|TRBJ1-2|NA
CASSVTVARGGYTF
TGTGCCAGCAGCGTTACCGTGGCCAGGGGTGGCTACACCTTC
>NA|TRBV19|TRBJ2-3|few
CASSIGYGGGDTDTQYF
TGTGCCAGTAGTATCGGCTACGGAGGCGGAGACACAGATACGCAGTATTTT
>NA|TRBV27|TRBJ1-1|NA
CASSLQGLSEAFF
TGTGCCAGCAGTTTGCAGGGACTATCTGAAGCTTTCTTT
>NA|TRBV18|TRBJ2-7|once
CASSPSMSGYSYEQYF
TGTGCCAGCTCACCTAGCATGAGCGGGTACTCCTACGAGCAGTACTTC
>TRBD1|TRBV29-1|TRBJ1-4|once
CSVEDRVGEKLFF
TGCAGCGTTGAGGACAGGGTAGGGGAAAAACTGTTTTTT
>NA|TRBV10-3|TRBJ1-2|NA
CAIGSNYGYTF
TGTGCCATCGGTTCTAACTATGGCTACACCTTC
>NA|TRBV5-6|TRBJ2-3|few
CASSPLRPRTDTQYF
TGTGCCAGCAGCCCATTACGACCTCGCACAGATACGCAGTATTTT
>NA|TRBV18|TRBJ1-1|few
CASSMGQANTEAFF
TGTGCCAGCTCAATGGGACAAGCGAACACTGAAGCTTTCTTT
>TRBD1|TRBV7-9|TRBJ2-7|NA
CASSPLDRGSSYEQYF
TGTGCCAGCAGCCCATTGGACAGGGGTAGCTCCTACGAGCAGTACTTC
>NA|TRBV12-3/TRBV12-4|TRBJ1-2|once
CASSGLNYGYTF
TGTGCCAGCAGTGGACTGAACTATGGCTACACCTTC
>NA|TRBV18|TRBJ1-5|NA
CASSPQYSNQPQHF
TGTGCCAGCTCACCACAGTATAGCAATCAGCCCCAGCATTTT
>NA|TRBV10-3|TRBJ2-7|NA
CAISWGNEQYF
TGTGCCATCAGTTGGGGAAACGAGCAGTACTTC
>TRBD1|TRBV2|TRBJ2-1|NA
CASSERGGDRPYNEQFF
TGTGCCAGCAGTGAAAGGGGTGGGGACAGACCCTACAATGAGCAGTTCTTC
>NA|TRBV4-2|TRBJ1-2|few
CASSQDLGLRGYTF
TGTGCCAGCAGCCAAGATCTGGGGCTGCGCGGCTACACCTTC
>NA|TRBV11-2|TRBJ1-4|NA
CASSLWAEGELFF
TGTGCCAGCAGCTTATGGGCCGAGGGGGAACTGTTTTTT
>NA|TRBV11-2|TRBJ2-6|NA
CASSVPTGSGANVLTF
TGTGCCAGCAGCGTCCCAACAGGGTCTGGGGCCAACGTCCTGACTTTC
>NA|TRBV7-2|TRBJ2-7|NA
CASSQTVLGEQYF
TGTGCCAGCAGCCAGACAGTTTTGGGCGAGCAGTACTTC
>NA|TRBV12-3/TRBV12-4|TRBJ1-1|NA
CAITGTSNTEAFF
TGTGCCATCACCGGGACATCCAACACTGAAGCTTTCTTT
>TRBD1|TRBV5-4|TRBJ1-1|NA
CASSLSGGNTEAFF
TGTGCCAGCAGCTTGTCAGGGGGAAACACTGAAGCTTTCTTT
>TRBD1|TRBV6-5|TRBJ2-7|NA
CASSTRQGYEQYF
TGTGCCAGCAGTACCAGACAGGGTTACGAGCAGTACTTC
>NA|TRBV30|TRBJ1-1|NA
CAWTPTVGGYTEAFF
TGTGCCTGGACCCCCACGGTAGGGGGGTACACTGAAGCTTTCTTT
>NA|TRBV29-1|TRBJ2-5|NA
CSIRLGGGTQYF
TGCAGCATCCGACTAGGGGGAGGGACCCAGTACTTC
>TRBD2|TRBV6-2/TRBV6-3|TRBJ2-6|NA
CASSYDLSGAVSGANVLTF
TGTGCCAGCAGTTACGATCTTAGCGGGGCAGTCTCTGGGGCCAACGTCCTGACTTTC
>NA|TRBV7-9|TRBJ1-4|NA
CASRENGGEKLFF
TGTGCCAGCAGGGAGAATGGCGGTGAAAAACTGTTTTTT
>NA|TRBV6-2/TRBV6-3|TRBJ1-6|NA
CASSSHHGQQRSSYNSPLHF
TGTGCCAGCAGTTCCCATCACGGCCAACAGAGGAGCTCCTATAATTCACCCCTCCACTTT
>TRBD1|TRBV30|TRBJ1-4|NA
CAWSPGTGDSNEKLFF
TGTGCCTGGAGTCCCGGGACAGGGGACTCTAATGAAAAACTGTTTTTT
>TRBD2|TRBV19|TRBJ2-7|NA
CASSKAGTSGSYEQYF
TGTGCCAGTAGTAAGGCTGGGACTAGCGGCTCCTACGAGCAGTACTTC
>NA|TRBV6-5|TRBJ1-6|once
CASSYSEDGRSPLHF
TGTGCCAGCAGTTACTCAGAAGATGGTAGGTCACCCCTCCACTTT
>NA|TRBV5-6|TRBJ1-3|NA
CASSLGISGNTIYF
TGTGCCAGCAGCTTGGGAATCTCTGGAAACACCATATATTTT
>NA|TRBV20-1|TRBJ1-2|once
CSATNSGGYTF
TGCAGTGCCACCAACAGTGGTGGCTACACCTTC